These 28 T cell receptor beta chains came from one sample sequenced in a study of blood T cells in healthy people across ages. Sample-barcoded 5' priming and a J-beta primer mix drove a second PCR of about 7 to 11 cycles. MiXCR was run by TCRdb on the 5' RACE reads, yielding one entry per CDR3 protein. Among 600,000 to 800,000 distinct CDR3 sequences listed, approximately 52% were seen once. The specimen sequenced was blood. These TCRs come from a woman older than 75 in good health.

V and J are TRBV24-1 and TRBJ2-6; D is unclear. CDR3 length equals 16 residues. Germline loops: CDR1 KGHDR, CDR2 SFDVKD. The V end was cut by 5 bases, the J end by 0 bases, with 10 bases between. This CDR3 reads CATSGGRSSGANVLTF. DNA for the CDR3: TGTGCCACCAGTGGAGGACGGAGCTCTGGGGCCAACGTCCTGACTTTC.

This clonotype has a handful of counts. The rearrangement uses TRBV29-1 and TRBJ1-5; TRBD1 matches 10 bases. Germline CDR1 is SQVTM and CDR2 is ANQGSEA. V dropped 5 bases and J dropped 7; count of bases not matched to a gene: 2. This CDR3 has 12 residues. The CDR3 sequence is CSVWTGGQPQHF. The CDR3 region has the DNA TGCAGCGTTTGGACAGGGGGACAGCCCCAGCATTTT. Full variable domain (outside the CDR3, taken from reference TRBV29-1 and TRBJ1-5): SAVISQKPSRDICQRGTSLTIQCQVDSQVTMMFWYRQQPGQSLTLIATANQGSEATYESGFVIDKFPISRPNLTFSTLTVSNMSPEDSSIYLCSVWTGGQPQHFGDGTRLSIL.

The sample holds many counts of this clonotype. The CDR3 here is CASRIDSGGRTNYGYTF. The CDR3 nucleotides read TGCGCCAGCAGGATTGACTCGGGCGGACGAACTAACTATGGCTACACCTTC. The gene calls are TRBV5-1 and TRBJ1-2, with D hard to call. V was pared by 5 bases and J by 0 bases, with 20 bases between. The CDR3 sequence is 17 residues long. From germline, CDR1 is SGHRS and CDR2 YFSETQ.

The chain is built from TRBV7-3 and TRBJ2-2; no firm D call. Germline V gene sequence: CDR1 SGHTA, CDR2 FQGTGA. V lost 5 bases and J 7 bases, leaving 11 bases between the germline ends. The CDR3 covers 13 residues. DNA for the CDR3: TGTGCCAGCAGCCCACATGACGTCGGGGAGCTGTTTTTT. It encodes CASSPHDVGELFF.

This chain uses TRBV4-2 with TRBJ1-6, with TRBD1 identical over 12 bases. Germline V gene sequence: CDR1 LGHNA, CDR2 YNFKEQ. With V trimmed by 4 bases and J by 5 bases, 6 bases remained unmatched. The CDR3 extends over 17 amino acids. The CDR3 bases are TGTGCCAGCAGCCGCGAGGGACAGGGGGCGAATAATTCACCCCTCCACTTT. It yields the protein CASSREGQGANNSPLHF.

This clonotype was recorded at least ten times. The gene calls are TRBV29-1 and TRBJ2-7; no firm D call. Germline V gene sequence: CDR1 SQVTM, CDR2 ANQGSEA. The CDR3 runs 11 residues. Written as DNA, the CDR3 is TGCAGTACGACACCCTCCTACGAGCAGTACTTC. This translates into CSTTPSYEQYF.

The V call is TRBV4-1, the J call TRBJ2-1, with TRBD2 matching 7 bases. CDR3 length: 14 residues. V was pared by 0 bases and J by 8 bases, with 4 bases of the junction left unmatched. Germline CDR1 reads MGHRA; CDR2 reads YSYEKL. CDR3 loop: CASSQDPGRDEQFF. The DNA for the CDR3 is TGCGCCAGCAGCCAAGATCCAGGGAGGGATGAGCAGTTCTTC.

This clonotype came up many times. The CDR3 loop reads CSASGSWGEQFF. The CDR3 nucleotides read TGCAGTGCTAGCGGGAGCTGGGGCGAGCAGTTCTTC. The chain recombines TRBV20-1 with TRBJ2-1; D may be TRBD2 (6 bases). This CDR3 is built from 12 residues. Germline values: CDR1 DFQATT, CDR2 SNEGSKA (reference sequence). V shed 3 bases and J shed 10 bases, with 13 bases lying between them.

This chain uses TRBV7-9 with TRBJ2-7; D gene uncertain. CDR3 length: 14 amino acids. V gave up 0 bases and J gave up 0 bases, with 6 bases separating them. Germline CDR1 SEHNR, CDR2 FQNEAQ (reference sequence). CDR3 sequence reads: CASSLAPVSYEQYF. The CDR3 bases are TGTGCCAGCAGCTTAGCGCCCGTCTCCTACGAGCAGTACTTC. Based on the CDR3 plus reference TRBV7-9 and TRBJ2-7, the full variable domain is DTGVSQNPRHKITKRGQNVTFRCDPISEHNRLYWYRQTLGQGPEFLTYFQNEAQLEKSRLLSDRFSAERPKGSFSTLEIQRTEQGDSAMYLCASSLAPVSYEQYFGPGTRLTVT.

This clonotype was seen only once. A much larger clone differs by one base, so this may be a read error. The gene calls are TRBV20-1 and TRBJ2-5; tentative D call: TRBD1 (5 bases). The CDR3 loop spans 12 amino acids. In germline, CDR1 is DFQATT, CDR2 SNEGSKA (reference sequence). CDR3 protein: CSAKGHQEAQYF. As DNA, the CDR3 is TGCAGTGCTAAAGGACACCAAGAGGCCCAGTACTTC.

This clonotype was counted between two and nine times. The chain uses TRBV11-2 and TRBJ2-2; D unclear. Trimming stripped 4 bases from V and 0 bases from J, with 12 bases between. This CDR3 contains 16 residues. Germline V CDR1 and CDR2: SGHAT, FQNNGV. CDR3 bases: TGTGCCAGCAGCTATCCACTCGTCACGAACACCGGGGAGCTGTTTTTT. Translated: CASSYPLVTNTGELFF.

The chain recombines TRBV7-2 with TRBJ2-4; 8 bases line up with TRBD1. The J call may be incorrect, as the DNA end agrees better with TRBJ2-5. The CDR3 consists of 16 residues. CDR1 and CDR2 (germline): SGHTA, FQGNSA. CDR3 protein: CASSLARTGSSETQYF. The DNA of the CDR3 is TGTGCCAGCAGCTTAGCGAGGACAGGGTCTTCAGAGACCCAGTACTTC.

Notes on this clonotype: In this CDR3 the conserved last residue, phenylalanine or tryptophan, is missing, so a read error is likely. The DNA for the CDR3 is TGCAGCGTTGACGGACTAGCGGGAATCTACGAGCAGTACTTA. Residues: CSVDGLAGIYEQYL. The chain uses TRBV29-1 and TRBJ2-7; 12 positions match TRBD2. The CDR3 has 14 residues. Looked up from germline, CDR1 is SQVTM and CDR2 is ANQGSEA. V shed 3 bases and J 3 bases; nucleotides not matched to a gene: 3.

This clonotype was recorded at least ten times. This chain links TRBV20-1 with TRBJ2-4; D might be TRBD1 (6 bases). V was cut by 8 bases and J by 6 bases, with 17 bases left in between. Looked up from germline, CDR1 is DFQATT and CDR2 is SNEGSKA (reference sequence). The CDR3 sequence is 13 residues long. CDR3 residues: CSTAYQGINIQYF. The CDR3 DNA reads TGCAGTACCGCCTATCAGGGGATAAACATTCAGTACTTC.

Remarks on this clonotype: This may be a read error: a much more frequent sequence differs by one nucleotide. V usage is TRBV7-9 and J usage is TRBJ2-7, with D perhaps assigned TRBD1 or TRBD2 (5 bases each). The end of the DNA fits TRBJ2-5 better, so the J call may be wrong. Germline values: CDR1 SEHNR, CDR2 FQNEAQ (reference sequence). The CDR3 has 17 residues. The CDR3 sequence: CASSKRGKWDGSWTQYF. The CDR3 nucleotides are TGTGCCAGCAGCAAACGTGGAAAATGGGACGGTTCGTGGACCCAGTACTTC.

In its sample, this clonotype was seen many times. This rearrangement joins TRBV7-2 to TRBJ2-4; the D is unclear. Germline-derived CDR1 and CDR2 are SGHTA and FQGNSA. This CDR3 comprises 15 residues. Trimming shortened V by 2 bases and J by 0 bases, and 8 bases separated the two germline ends. CDR3 in DNA: TGTGCCAGCAGCTTACCCCAAGTAGCCAAAAACATTCAGTACTTC. Amino acids: CASSLPQVAKNIQYF.

This clonotype was seen a single time. The chain has TRBV4-1 and TRBJ2-4; 7 bases align to TRBD1. Trimming took 5 bases from V and 13 from J; bases not matched to a gene: 23. Germline CDR1 MGHRA, CDR2 YSYEKL. CDR3 length: 17 residues. Written as DNA, the CDR3 is TGCGCCAGCAGCATCGCGGACAGGCGGTTTCGGCCTCGAGAGCAGTACTTC. It is translated as CASSIADRRFRPREQYF.

This chain links TRBV4-1 with TRBJ2-3, with D tentatively TRBD2 (5 bases). V was cut by 0 bases and J by 5 bases, with 18 bases left in between. The CDR3 runs 17 residues. Germline V CDR1 and CDR2: MGHRA, YSYEKL. DNA for the CDR3: TGCGCCAGCAGCCAAGATAGTCCACGTACCCGGGGAGATACGCAGTATTTT. This gives the protein CASSQDSPRTRGDTQYF.

The chain recombines TRBV14 with TRBJ2-1; no clear D gene. From germline, CDR1 is SGHDN and CDR2 FVKESK. Between the trimmed V and J ends, which lost 0 bases and 3 bases, there was a span of 9 bases. The length of the CDR3 is 15 residues. The CDR3 DNA reads as TGTGCCAGCAGCCAAGACCAGGCACGCTACAATGAGCAGTTCTTC. This codes for CASSQDQARYNEQFF.

This clonotype has a handful of counts. The rearrangement joins TRBV12-3 or TRBV12-4 to TRBJ2-1, with D unresolved. V was shortened by 6 bases and J by 5 bases, with 20 bases between the two germline ends. CDR3 size: 16 residues. The CDR3 reads CASSTFPSTRNNEQFF. The CDR3 bases are TGTGCCAGCAGCACTTTCCCCTCCACCCGGAACAATGAGCAGTTCTTC.

The gene calls are TRBV4-3 and TRBJ2-4; D not certain. The CDR3 consists of 15 residues. Trimming removed 5 bases from V and 4 bases from J, with 15 bases in between. CDR1 LGHNA and CDR2 YSLEER come from the germline V gene. CDR3 nucleotides: TGCGCCAGCAGCTTACACCTGATGGGTAAAAACATTCAGTACTTC. Its protein product is CASSLHLMGKNIQYF.

This clonotype was detected many times. J is TRBJ2-1 and V is TRBV4-2; possibly TRBD1 for D (5 bases). The V gene's germline CDR1 is LGHNA and CDR2 YNFKEQ. The CDR3 contains 15 residues. Trimming removed 0 bases from V and 7 bases from J, with 13 bases in between. CDR3 sequence reads: CASSQELPGRNEQFF. The CDR3 DNA follows: TGTGCCAGCAGCCAAGAGCTGCCAGGGCGGAATGAGCAGTTCTTC.

This clonotype occurred many times. The chain links TRBV7-3 to TRBJ2-1, with D hard to call. This CDR3 region has 13 residues. Germline V gives CDR1 SGHTA, CDR2 FQGTGA. V lost 5 bases and J lost 6, with 11 bases in between. In nucleotides, the CDR3 is TGTGCCAGCAGCACATCCCCTTTCAATGAGCAGTTCTTC. Protein sequence: CASSTSPFNEQFF.

Notes on this clonotype: This may be a read error, as it is one base from a much larger clone. The J gene is TRBJ2-3, the V gene TRBV18, with a tentative D call TRBD1 (6 bases). The germline V gene has CDR1 KGHSH and CDR2 LQKENI. The CDR3 has 13 amino acids. This CDR3 is CASAPNRADTQYF. DNA for the CDR3: TGTGCCAGCGCACCGAACAGGGCCGATACGCAGTATTTT.

This clonotype was seen more than once but under ten times. The V call is TRBV9, the J call TRBJ1-2; TRBD1 is a possible D gene (6 bases). The V gene's germline CDR1 is SGDLS and CDR2 YYNGEE. The V gene lost 2 bases and the J gene lost 4 bases, with 15 bases spanning the gap. The CDR3 covers 15 residues. The CDR3 sequence is CASSVGDIRSYGYTF. CDR3 DNA sequence: TGTGCCAGCAGCGTGGGGGACATTCGTAGCTATGGCTACACCTTC.

This clonotype was picked up a small number of times. V usage is TRBV6-2 or TRBV6-3 and J usage is TRBJ2-7; D may be TRBD1 or TRBD2 (5 bases each). There are 13 residues in the CDR3. Germline CDR1 reads MNHEY; CDR2 reads SVGEGT. V was pared by 6 bases and J by 0 bases, with 9 bases between. The CDR3 nucleotides read TGTGCCAGCAGAGACGGGACCTCCTACGAGCAGTACTTC. This gives the protein CASRDGTSYEQYF.

In its sample, this clonotype was seen many times. The V call is TRBV7-8, the J call TRBJ2-5; D might be TRBD2 (6 bases). CDR1 is SGHVS and CDR2 is FQNEAQ in the germline V gene. The CDR3 consists of 13 residues. Trimming took off 5 bases at V and 1 base at J, with 8 bases between the two ends. The CDR3 DNA reads TGTGCCAGCAGCGGCGGGGCCCAAGAGACCCAGTACTTC. This codes for CASSGGAQETQYF.

The V and J genes are TRBV12-3 or TRBV12-4 and TRBJ2-2; weak D call: TRBD2 (7 bases). CDR3 length: 15 amino acids. Trimming took 7 bases from V and 4 from J, leaving 16 bases between them. The CDR3 loop reads CASMRGGASTGELFF. The CDR3 DNA reads TGTGCCAGCATGAGGGGGGGCGCGAGCACCGGGGAGCTGTTTTTT.